The 9 T cell receptor beta chains given below trace back to one sample, sequenced in a study of blood T cell repertoires in COVID-19. Clones were read by immunoSEQ multiplex PCR, and TCRdb kept only the in-frame ones, dropping some. The sample includes 250,000 to 300,000 clones, around 89% of them seen just once. Sequenced: peripheral blood. The receptor source for this set is a woman aged 60-75 years with COVID-19, enrolled during active disease.

The chain joins TRBV4-2 to TRBJ1-1; 9 bases match TRBD1. The CDR3 has 16 amino acids. Trimming took 4 bases from V and 0 from J; bases not matched to a gene: 6. Germline V CDR1 and CDR2: LGHNA, YNFKEQ. The CDR3 region is CASSPQGATMNTEAFF. Written as DNA, the CDR3 is TGTGCCAGCAGCCCACAGGGGGCAACCATGAACACTGAAGCTTTCTTT.

This chain uses TRBV12-3 or TRBV12-4 with TRBJ1-2; 10 nucleotides line up with TRBD1. V gave up 7 bases and J gave up 7 bases; unmatched junction bases: 6. The CDR3 runs 13 residues. The CDR3 reads CASTLGTGVGYTF. Written as DNA, the CDR3 is TGTGCCAGCACCCTAGGGACAGGGGTTGGCTACACCTTC.

This chain joins TRBV11-3 and TRBJ2-7; D unresolved. Trimming removed 3 bases at V and 2 bases at J, with 11 bases between. The CDR3 has 14 residues. CDR1 and CDR2 from the germline V gene are SGHNT and YENEEA. CDR3 bases: TGTGCCAGCAGCTTCGCAGGCCGCCCCTACGAGCAGTACTTC. The encoded protein is CASSFAGRPYEQYF.

V is TRBV5-1 and J is TRBJ1-1; TRBD1 might be the D (5 bases). This CDR3 contains 16 residues. Per germline, CDR1 SGHRS and CDR2 YFSETQ. Trimming shortened V by 4 bases and J by 0 bases, and 16 bases separated the two germline ends. CDR3 bases: TGCGCCAGCAGCCTGCTTGGTGACAGCATGAACACTGAAGCTTTCTTT. Translated, it gives CASSLLGDSMNTEAFF.

This chain connects TRBV4-3 to TRBJ2-1; no clear D. Trimming shortened V by 2 bases and J by 3 bases, and 17 bases separated the two germline ends. There are 17 residues in the CDR3. Germline V lookup: CDR1 LGHNA, CDR2 YSLEER. CDR3 nucleotide sequence: TGCGCCAGCAGCCAATCCTCCGGTCTCGCCTACTACAATGAGCAGTTCTTC. It encodes CASSQSSGLAYYNEQFF.

This chain connects TRBV19 to TRBJ1-2, with D maybe TRBD1 (5 bases). CDR1 is LNHDA and CDR2 is SQIVND in the germline V gene (reference sequence). Trimming cost V 4 bases and J 7 bases, with 10 bases left between them. This CDR3 comprises 12 residues. DNA of the CDR3: TGTGCCAGTAGTACAGGGTGGAGTGGCTACACCTTC. It is translated as CASSTGWSGYTF.

The rearrangement links TRBV6-5 to TRBJ2-2, with TRBD2 as a possible D gene (5 bases). CDR3 length: 15 residues. The V gene lost 0 bases and the J gene lost 7 bases, with 12 bases spanning the gap. Per the germline V gene, CDR1 is MNHEY and CDR2 is SVGAGI. The CDR3 sequence: CASSYSIVGGGELFF. Here the CDR3 DNA reads TGTGCCAGCAGTTACTCAATCGTAGGAGGCGGGGAGCTGTTTTTT.

The chain couples TRBV19 to TRBJ1-1, with 7 nucleotides matching TRBD1. This CDR3 comprises 17 residues. Trimming removed 3 bases from V and 1 base from J; junction bases left unmatched: 11. Germline V CDR1 and CDR2: LNHDA, SQIVND (reference sequence). CDR3 DNA: TGTGCCAGTAGTATGGGTCGCAGGGGGAAGGGGAACACTGAAGCTTTCTTT. Residues: CASSMGRRGKGNTEAFF.

V usage is TRBV7-9 and J usage is TRBJ2-7; 7 bases match TRBD1. Germline V gene data show CDR1 as SEHNR and CDR2 as FQNEAQ (reference sequence). V shed 3 bases, J shed 1 base, and the junction held 3 bases outside the gene matches. This CDR3 spans 14 amino acids. The CDR3, as DNA: TGTGCCAGCAGCTTGGACAGGCCGTCCTACGAGCAGTACTTC. Translating it yields CASSLDRPSYEQYF.